Sequencing of this T cell receptor beta chain was carried out in a study of blood T cell repertoires in COVID-19. The CDR3 is made up of 14 amino acids. V lost 4 bases and J lost 4, with 13 bases in between. Looked up from germline, CDR1 is MNHEY and CDR2 is SMNVEV (reference sequence). Sequenced by immunoSEQ multiplex PCR; TCRdb stores in-frame clones only, minus some. The table includes 300,000 to 400,000 clones, over 80% detected once. This clonotype was sampled from a man in his thirties or forties with COVID-19, enrolled during active disease. The rearrangement joins TRBV27 to TRBJ1-2; D uncertain. Material: peripheral blood. Here the CDR3 DNA reads TGTGCCAGCAGTTCTCGGCGGGAAGGCTATGGCTACACCTTC. This gives the protein CASSSRREGYGYTF.